The 24 T cell receptor beta chains given below trace back to one sample, sequenced in a study of PD-1 blockade in mismatch repair-deficient tumors. Data came from immunoSEQ multiplex PCR; TCRdb stores just in-frame clones and leaves some out. The data contain under 50,000 clones, approximately 80% of them singletons. Specimen: PBMCs, collected roughly 40 weeks after starting pembrolizumab. The origin of the receptors is an adult with mismatch repair-deficient cancer.

This clone was seen a handful of times. The rearrangement uses TRBV27 and TRBJ2-2; no clear D gene. V was shortened by 6 bases and J by 1 base, with 6 bases between the two germline ends. CDR1 is MNHEY, CDR2 SMNVEV, per germline (reference sequence). CDR3 length: 13 amino acids. The CDR3 here is CASRFWNTGELFF. For the CDR3, the DNA is TGTGCCAGCAGGTTCTGGAACACCGGGGAGCTGTTTTTT.

V gene TRBV11-2 combines with J gene TRBJ2-2; possible D gene TRBD2, 7 bases. The CDR3 loop spans 16 amino acids. Trimming removed 5 bases from V and 5 bases from J, with 18 bases in between. Looked up from germline, CDR1 is SGHAT and CDR2 is FQNNGV. The CDR3 spells CASSLRRGAGTGELFF. CDR3 in DNA: TGTGCCAGCAGCCTACGACGGGGGGCGGGTACCGGGGAGCTGTTTTTT.

The J gene is TRBJ1-1, the V gene TRBV6-5, with D perhaps TRBD1 (6 bases). V lost 5 bases and J 0 bases, leaving 10 bases between the germline ends. Germline CDR1 MNHEY, CDR2 SVGAGI. The CDR3 contains 14 residues. The CDR3 nucleotides read TGTGCCAGCAGTAGCAGGGGTTTGAACACTGAAGCTTTCTTT. This sequence encodes CASSSRGLNTEAFF.

As to this clone: This is likely a read error, given that the CDR3 carries no conserved phenylalanine or tryptophan at its end. The chain couples TRBV29-1 to TRBJ2-7; TRBD1 matches at 10 bases. The CDR3 contains 13 residues. V lost 5 bases and J lost 7; bases outside the gene matches: 8. Germline V gene data show CDR1 as SQVTM and CDR2 as ANQGSEA. CDR3 nucleotides: TGCAGCGTTTTCGGACAGGGGGGCCGGGAGCAGTACCTC. Protein sequence: CSVFGQGGREQYL.

The gene calls are TRBV7-9 and TRBJ2-5; D call uncertain. The length of the CDR3 is 13 residues. V was clipped by 1 base and J by 5 bases, with 8 bases between them. Germline V gene data show CDR1 as SEHNR and CDR2 as FQNEAQ (reference sequence). CDR3 protein: CASSLEWRETQYF. The CDR3, as DNA: TGTGCCAGCAGCTTAGAGTGGCGGGAGACCCAGTACTTC.

The chain uses TRBV7-9 and TRBJ2-3, with TRBD2 matching over 7 bases. CDR1 is SEHNR and CDR2 is FQNEAQ in the germline V gene (reference sequence). V lost 6 bases and J lost 2; bases outside the gene matches: 8. The CDR3 totals 15 residues. CDR3 in amino acids: CASSPRGRVTDTQYF. CDR3 sequence (DNA): TGTGCCAGCAGTCCCCGTGGGAGGGTCACAGATACGCAGTATTTT.

The CDR3 DNA reads TGTGCCAGCAGTGAAACCAGGGCAGCTACCTACAATGAGCAGTTCTTC. The encoded protein is CASSETRAATYNEQFF. This chain links TRBV25-1 with TRBJ2-1, with a weak D call TRBD1 (5 bases). CDR1 is MGHDK and CDR2 is SYGVNS in the germline V gene. Trimming stripped 2 bases from V and 2 bases from J, with 13 bases between. The CDR3 loop spans 16 amino acids.

The chain recombines TRBV2 with TRBJ2-4, with 7 bases aligning to TRBD2. V dropped 6 bases and J dropped 6; count of bases not matched to a gene: 11. The CDR3 runs 15 residues. Germline V lookup: CDR1 SNHLY, CDR2 FYNNEI. DNA for the CDR3: TGTGCCAGCAGGGCCCCTCGGCGGGAGTCAAACATTCAGTACTTC. This sequence encodes CASRAPRRESNIQYF.

The V and J genes are TRBV29-1 and TRBJ2-5; TRBD2 agrees at 12 bases. The DNA matches TRBJ2-7 better at its end, which makes the J call doubtful. Germline CDR1 reads SQVTM; CDR2 reads ANQGSEA. CDR3 length: 17 amino acids. CDR3 region: CSVAGLAGPIDPYEQYF. CDR3 DNA sequence: TGCAGCGTTGCGGGACTAGCGGGTCCTATCGACCCCTACGAGCAGTACTTC.

This chain uses TRBV2 with TRBJ2-3, with TRBD2 identical over 10 bases. With 8 bases clipped from V and 1 base from J, the junction kept 3 bases outside the gene matches. The CDR3 consists of 14 residues. The germline V gene encodes CDR1 SNHLY and CDR2 FYNNEI. CDR3 loop: CASRGLAGTDTQYF. In DNA, the CDR3 is TGTGCCAGCCGAGGACTAGCGGGCACAGATACGCAGTATTTT.

The chain employs TRBV18 and TRBJ1-5; the D gene is possibly TRBD1 (5 bases). Trimming cost V 3 bases and J 5 bases, with 14 bases left between them. This CDR3 comprises 15 residues. Germline lookup yields CDR1 KGHSH and CDR2 LQKENI. CDR3 region: CASSPTSGRDQPQHF. CDR3 nucleotide sequence: TGTGCCAGCTCACCTACCTCAGGGAGGGATCAGCCCCAGCATTTT.

This rearrangement joins TRBV7-9 to TRBJ2-1; D uncertain. Trimming cost V 11 bases and J 5 bases, with 10 bases left between them. The CDR3 length is 11 residues. Germline values: CDR1 SEHNR, CDR2 FQNEAQ (reference sequence). The DNA for the CDR3 is TGTGCCTTGCAGAAAAACAATGAGCAGTTCTTC. Encoded protein: CALQKNNEQFF.

This clone is a singleton in its sample. This chain connects TRBV19 to TRBJ2-5; 9 bases align to TRBD2. The CDR3 contains 14 residues. Germline CDR1 LNHDA, CDR2 SQIVND (reference sequence). Trimming took 9 bases from V and 5 from J; bases not matched to a gene: 10. Written as DNA, the CDR3 is TGTGCCAGCCGTGGAAGCGGGAGGTGGGAGACCCAGTACTTC. Translation gives CASRGSGRWETQYF.

V usage is TRBV30 and J usage is TRBJ2-7, with 8 bases that match TRBD1. V trimming: 7 bases; J trimming: 5 bases; junction bases outside the gene matches: 7. Germline loops: CDR1 GTSNPN, CDR2 SVGIG (reference sequence). The CDR3 totals 12 residues. In DNA form, the CDR3 reads TGTGCCTTCGGACAGGGTTACGACGAGCAGTACTTC. Its protein product is CAFGQGYDEQYF.

The gene calls are TRBV5-1 and TRBJ2-7; 9 bases are shared with TRBD2. The junction had 5 bases not matched to a gene; V was cut back by 1 base and J by 0 bases. Germline CDR1 and CDR2: SGHRS and YFSETQ. This CDR3 region has 16 residues. The CDR3 sequence: CASSLTSGPSSYEQYF. The CDR3 nucleotides read TGCGCCAGCAGCTTGACTAGCGGGCCGTCCTCCTACGAGCAGTACTTC.

The DNA for the CDR3 is TGCGCCAGCAGCCCATTGACAGTCGCTAACTATGGCTACACCTTC. Translation: CASSPLTVANYGYTF. This chain uses TRBV5-1 with TRBJ1-2; the D gene is possibly TRBD1 (5 bases). The CDR3 has 15 residues. Looked up from germline, CDR1 is SGHRS and CDR2 is YFSETQ. Trimming stripped 4 bases from V and 0 bases from J, with 13 bases between. The whole variable domain, filled in from reference TRBV5-1 and TRBJ1-2, reads KAGVTQTPRYLIKTRGQQVTLSCSPISGHRSVSWYQQTPGQGLQFLFEYFSETQRNKGNFPGRFSGRQFSNSRSEMNVSTLELGDSALYLCASSPLTVANYGYTFGSGTRLTVV.

This sequence joins TRBV7-9 and TRBJ1-4, with 7 bases that match TRBD1. J gave up 7 bases and V 5 bases, and 13 bases lay outside the gene matches. From germline, CDR1 is SEHNR and CDR2 FQNEAQ (reference sequence). The CDR3 sequence is 16 residues long. DNA for the CDR3: TGTGCCAGCAGCCTCCGGTTAGGGGACAGCCTTGAAAAACTGTTTTTT. Amino acids: CASSLRLGDSLEKLFF. The complete variable domain, with remaining parts taken from reference TRBV7-9 and TRBJ1-4, reads DTGVSQNPRHKITKRGQNVTFRCDPISEHNRLYWYRQTLGQGPEFLTYFQNEAQLEKSRLLSDRFSAERPKGSFSTLEIQRTEQGDSAMYLCASSLRLGDSLEKLFFGSGTQLSVL.

V is TRBV29-1 and J is TRBJ1-4; no reliable D call. Germline CDR1 SQVTM, CDR2 ANQGSEA. V gave up 0 bases and J gave up 8 bases, with 19 bases separating them. The CDR3 is 16 amino acids. CDR3: CSVEDTVLPSGEKLFF. In DNA form, the CDR3 reads TGCAGCGTTGAAGACACAGTGTTGCCTAGCGGGGAAAAACTGTTTTTT.

The V and J genes are TRBV4-1 and TRBJ1-5; D might be TRBD1 (6 bases). The germline V and J ends were trimmed by 2 bases and 0 bases, with 17 bases remaining between them. This CDR3 is 18 amino acids long. Per the germline V gene, CDR1 is MGHRA and CDR2 is YSYEKL. CDR3 coding DNA: TGCGCCAGCAGCCAACCCTCAGGGGCCCAGGGTAGCAATCAGCCCCAGCATTTT. This translates into CASSQPSGAQGSNQPQHF.

To note about this clone: The junction departs from the called germline gene at one end, perhaps through a read error. The chain joins TRBV7-7 to TRBJ2-2; D call uncertain. CDR3 length equals 14 residues. Germline V gene lookup returns CDR1 SSHAT and CDR2 FNYEAQ (reference sequence). CDR3 in DNA: TGTGCTAGCAGCCCCCAAGGAGTGACCGGGGAGCTGTTTTTT. Translated, it gives CASSPQGVTGELFF.

This rearrangement joins TRBV15 to TRBJ2-1, with D tentatively TRBD2 (6 bases). CDR1 is LNHNV and CDR2 is YYDKDF in the germline V gene (reference sequence). The V end lost 1 base, the J end lost 3 bases, and 10 bases lay between the germline ends. CDR3 size: 15 residues. The CDR3 region is CATSRGGEFYNEQFF. The CDR3 DNA is TGTGCCACCAGCAGAGGGGGGGAGTTCTACAATGAGCAGTTCTTC.

This chain uses TRBV27 with TRBJ2-1; 7 bases align to TRBD1. V shed 1 base, J shed 4 bases, and the junction held 10 bases outside the gene matches. Germline CDR1 MNHEY, CDR2 SMNVEV (reference sequence). The CDR3 contains 17 residues. CDR3 sequence reads: CASSLYSGGTGYNEQFF. The CDR3 DNA sequence: TGTGCCAGCAGTTTATATTCAGGGGGAACAGGATACAATGAGCAGTTCTTC.

V is TRBV27 and J is TRBJ2-6; the D gene is possibly TRBD2 (5 bases). Germline V gene sequence: CDR1 MNHEY, CDR2 SMNVEV (reference sequence). V lost 3 bases, J lost 0 bases, and 9 bases lay in between. The CDR3 is made up of 16 amino acids. The CDR3 DNA sequence: TGTGCCAGCAGTTTTGTGAGGGTCTCTGGGGCCAACGTCCTGACTTTC. Amino acid sequence: CASSFVRVSGANVLTF.

The chain couples TRBV4-2 to TRBJ1-5; D not certain. Trimming took 3 bases from V and 5 from J, leaving 8 bases between them. CDR1 LGHNA and CDR2 YNFKEQ come from the germline V gene. The CDR3 length is 13 residues. The CDR3 here is CASSHDLDQPQHF. The CDR3 DNA sequence: TGTGCCAGCAGCCACGACTTGGATCAGCCCCAGCATTTT.